This is a list of T cell receptor beta chains from one sample in a study of T-cell reconstitution after alpha-beta-depleted transplantation in children. A single record per CDR3 protein comes from TCRdb applying MiXCR to the PCR reads. The repertoire holds 95,000 to 150,000 distinct CDR3 sequences, with 20% to 25% as singletons. The specimen was PBMCs, mostly from graft donor cells, collected 180 days after TCRalphabeta/CD19-depleted stem cell transplant. Every receptor here comes from a male patient aged 2 to 10 who had a stem cell transplant for chronic granulomatous disease, so the T cells may come from the graft donor. CDR3s include the opening cysteine and the closing phenylalanine or tryptophan. The D gene is left open where the match is weak. Some rows mark clone size as missing; the rest say once, few, many or name a class of expanded clone.

D,size,V,J,CDR3,DNA
TRBD1,few,TRBV5-5,TRBJ1-5,CASSGGTGQMQPQHF,TGTGCCAGCAGCGGCGGGACAGGGCAGATGCAGCCCCAGCATTTT
.,.,TRBV5-6,TRBJ1-5,CASSLTGTQPQHF,TGTGCCAGCAGCTTGACAGGGACTCAGCCCCAGCATTTT
.,.,TRBV20-1,TRBJ2-3,CSARPRLPVSTDTQYF,TGCAGTGCTAGACCTAGACTACCGGTGAGCACAGATACGCAGTATTTC
.,many,TRBV20-1,TRBJ1-2,CSARKLGGYGYTF,TGCAGTGCTAGAAAGTTGGGAGGCTATGGCTACACCTTC
.,.,TRBV11-2,TRBJ1-6,CASSSTPMSPLHF,TGTGCCAGCAGCTCCACCCCGATGTCACCCCTCCACTTT
.,few,TRBV20-1,TRBJ2-7,CSEGVYEQYF,TGCAGTGAAGGGGTCTACGAGCAGTACTTC
TRBD2,many,TRBV29-1,TRBJ2-3,CSVDGIAGARRDTQYF,TGCAGCGTCGATGGTATAGCGGGAGCCCGCAGGGATACGCAGTATTTT
TRBD2,.,TRBV6-5,TRBJ2-2,CASSYSAGGYDTGELFF,TGTGCCAGCAGTTACTCGGCGGGAGGGTACGACACCGGGGAGCTGTTTTTT
.,.,TRBV10-3,TRBJ1-1,CAISELAKNTEAFF,TGTGCCATCAGTGAGTTAGCCAAGAACACTGAAGCTTTCTTT
.,many,TRBV20-1,TRBJ2-1,CSATRRSYNEQFF,TGCAGTGCCACTAGGCGGTCCTACAATGAGCAGTTCTTC
.,few,TRBV7-6,TRBJ2-3,CASSLDPGAPDTQYF,TGTGCCAGCAGCTTAGATCCGGGGGCGCCAGATACGCAGTATTTT
.,few,TRBV27,TRBJ1-4,CASSVRQNEKLFF,TGTGCCAGCAGTGTCAGACAGAATGAAAAACTGTTTTTT
TRBD2,few,TRBV20-1,TRBJ2-1,CSAALFKRGEDEQFF,TGCAGTGCCGCCCTATTTAAGCGGGGGGAGGATGAGCAGTTCTTC
TRBD2,.,TRBV29-1,TRBJ2-1,CSASSGMMGNEQFF,TGCAGCGCCTCGAGCGGGATGATGGGCAATGAGCAGTTCTTC
.,many,TRBV7-2,TRBJ1-2,CASRRQTNYGYTF,TGTGCCAGCAGGCGACAGACTAACTATGGCTACACCTTC
.,once,TRBV6-4,TRBJ1-1,CASSRDPTDTEAFF,TGTGCCAGCAGTCGAGACCCAACGGACACTGAAGCTTTCTTT
.,.,TRBV6-2/TRBV6-3,TRBJ1-2,CASSPRTEGPLNYGYTF,TGTGCCAGCAGTCCTCGAACTGAGGGGCCCCTCAACTATGGCTACACCTTC
.,.,TRBV29-1,TRBJ1-5,CSVGPGVNQPQHF,TGCAGCGTTGGGCCGGGGGTGAATCAGCCCCAGCATTTT
TRBD2,few,TRBV7-6,TRBJ2-1,CASSSSPAGSYNEQFF,TGTGCCAGCAGCTCCTCTCCAGCGGGGTCCTACAATGAGCAGTTCTTC
TRBD2,.,TRBV12-3/TRBV12-4,TRBJ2-1,CASSLEAGGPNEQFF,TGTGCCAGCAGTTTAGAGGCGGGGGGACCGAATGAGCAGTTCTTC
.,many,TRBV12-3/TRBV12-4,TRBJ2-7,CASSTIPGEQYF,TGTGCCAGCAGTACTATTCCCGGCGAGCAGTACTTC
TRBD2,many,TRBV11-2,TRBJ2-5,CASSFAGGPETQYF,TGTGCCAGCAGCTTTGCGGGAGGGCCGGAGACCCAGTACTTC
TRBD1,.,TRBV29-1,TRBJ2-2,CSVRHDRVGELFF,TGCAGCGTCCGTCACGACAGGGTCGGGGAGCTGTTTTTT
.,.,TRBV28,TRBJ2-5,CASNFRWRFQETQYF,TGTGCCAGCAACTTTAGATGGAGGTTCCAAGAGACCCAGTACTTC
.,many,TRBV6-1,TRBJ2-6,CASMRAGSGANVLTF,TGTGCCAGCATGAGGGCAGGGTCAGGGGCCAACGTCCTGACTTTC
.,many,TRBV4-1,TRBJ2-7,CASSQDPYYEQYF,TGCGCCAGCAGCCAAGACCCATACTACGAGCAGTACTTC
.,few,TRBV5-1,TRBJ2-7,CASSLSGGAPYEQYF,TGCGCCAGCAGCTTGTCTGGCGGGGCTCCCTACGAGCAGTACTTC
.,.,TRBV6-2/TRBV6-3,TRBJ2-7,CASSRRWGAFLYEQYF,TGTGCCAGCAGCCGGCGTTGGGGGGCGTTTCTCTACGAGCAGTACTTC
.,.,TRBV10-3,TRBJ2-3,CAMSGGTDTQYF,TGTGCCATGTCCGGGGGCACAGATACGCAGTATTTT
.,.,TRBV6-2/TRBV6-3,TRBJ2-7,CASSYTPGQGTYEQYF,TGTGCCAGCAGTTACACCCCGGGACAAGGGACCTACGAGCAGTACTTC
TRBD1,many,TRBV29-1,TRBJ2-7,CSVEDPTTGGSYEQYF,TGCAGCGTTGAAGATCCAACGACAGGGGGCTCCTACGAGCAGTACTTC
.,many,TRBV5-1,TRBJ2-7,CASSAANEQYF,TGCGCCAGCAGCGCCGCCAACGAGCAGTACTTC
.,.,TRBV4-1,TRBJ2-7,CASSQGQGEQYF,TGCGCCAGCAGTCAGGGTCAAGGCGAGCAGTACTTC
TRBD1,.,TRBV10-3,TRBJ2-3,CASNRGPGGTDTQYF,TGTGCCAGTAACAGGGGACCAGGGGGCACAGATACGCAGTATTTT
.,.,TRBV15,TRBJ2-1,CATSDRDNSNEQFF,TGTGCCACCAGCGACCGGGACAACTCTAATGAGCAGTTCTTC
.,.,TRBV27,TRBJ2-5,CASESRGRGGETQYF,TGTGCCAGCGAGAGCAGGGGGCGCGGGGGGGAGACCCAGTACTTC
TRBD2,many,TRBV20-1,TRBJ2-7,CSASILTSSAGGDYEQYF,TGCAGTGCTAGTATTCTTACCTCGTCTGCGGGAGGGGACTACGAGCAGTACTTC